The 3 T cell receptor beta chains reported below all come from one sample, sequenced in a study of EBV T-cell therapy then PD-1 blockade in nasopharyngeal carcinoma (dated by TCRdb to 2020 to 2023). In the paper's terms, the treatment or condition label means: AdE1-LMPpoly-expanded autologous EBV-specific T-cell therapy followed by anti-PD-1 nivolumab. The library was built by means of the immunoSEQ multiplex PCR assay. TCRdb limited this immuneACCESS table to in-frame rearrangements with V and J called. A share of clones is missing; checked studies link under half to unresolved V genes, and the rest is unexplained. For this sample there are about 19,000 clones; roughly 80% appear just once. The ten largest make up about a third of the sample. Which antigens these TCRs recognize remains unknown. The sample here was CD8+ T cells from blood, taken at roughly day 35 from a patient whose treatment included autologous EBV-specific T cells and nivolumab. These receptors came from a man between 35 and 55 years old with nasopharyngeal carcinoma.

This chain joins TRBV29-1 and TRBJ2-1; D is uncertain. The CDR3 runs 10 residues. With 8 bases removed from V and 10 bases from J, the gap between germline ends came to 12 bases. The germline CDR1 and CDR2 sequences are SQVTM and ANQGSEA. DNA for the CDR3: TGCAGCTCCCGTCTATCGGAGCAGTTCTTC. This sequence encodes CSSRLSEQFF.

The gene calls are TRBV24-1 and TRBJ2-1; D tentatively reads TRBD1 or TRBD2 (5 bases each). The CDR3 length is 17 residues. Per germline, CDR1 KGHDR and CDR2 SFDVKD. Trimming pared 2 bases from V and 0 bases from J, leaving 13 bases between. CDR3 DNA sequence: TGTGCCACCAGTGATTCGAGGGGCGTTAGCTCCTACAATGAGCAGTTCTTC. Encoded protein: CATSDSRGVSSYNEQFF.

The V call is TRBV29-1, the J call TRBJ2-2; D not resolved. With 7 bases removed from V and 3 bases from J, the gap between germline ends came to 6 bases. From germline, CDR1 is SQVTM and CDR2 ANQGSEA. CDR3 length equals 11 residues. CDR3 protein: CSGEYTGELFF. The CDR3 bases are TGCAGCGGAGAATACACCGGGGAGCTGTTTTTT.